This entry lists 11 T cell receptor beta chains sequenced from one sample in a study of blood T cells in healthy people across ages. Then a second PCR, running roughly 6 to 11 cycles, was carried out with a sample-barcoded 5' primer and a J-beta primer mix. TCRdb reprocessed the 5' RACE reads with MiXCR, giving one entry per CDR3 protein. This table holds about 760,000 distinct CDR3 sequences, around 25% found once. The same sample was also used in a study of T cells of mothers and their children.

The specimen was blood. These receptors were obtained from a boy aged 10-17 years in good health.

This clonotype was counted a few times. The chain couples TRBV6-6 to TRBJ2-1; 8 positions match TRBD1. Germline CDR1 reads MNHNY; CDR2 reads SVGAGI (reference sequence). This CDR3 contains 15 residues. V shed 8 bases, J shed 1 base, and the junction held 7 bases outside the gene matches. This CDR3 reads CASRDRDRSYNEQFF. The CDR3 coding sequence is TGTGCCAGCCGTGACCGGGACAGGTCCTACAATGAGCAGTTCTTC.

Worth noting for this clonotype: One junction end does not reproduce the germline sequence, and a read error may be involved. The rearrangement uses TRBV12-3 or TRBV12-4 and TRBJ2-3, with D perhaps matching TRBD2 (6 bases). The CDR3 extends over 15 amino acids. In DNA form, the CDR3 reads TGTGCCAGCAGCGCCCCTAGCGTCTACGCAGATGCGCAGTATTTT. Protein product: CASSAPSVYADAQYF.

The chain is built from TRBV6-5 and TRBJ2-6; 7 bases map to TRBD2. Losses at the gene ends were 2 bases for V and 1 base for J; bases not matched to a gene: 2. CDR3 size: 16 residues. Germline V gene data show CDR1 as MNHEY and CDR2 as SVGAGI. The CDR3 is CASSYDSGSGANVLTF. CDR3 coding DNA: TGTGCCAGCAGTTACGATAGCGGGTCTGGGGCCAACGTCCTGACTTTC.

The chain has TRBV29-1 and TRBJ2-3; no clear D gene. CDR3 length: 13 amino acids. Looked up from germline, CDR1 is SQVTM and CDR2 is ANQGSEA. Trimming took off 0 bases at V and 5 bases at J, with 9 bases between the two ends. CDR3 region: CSVEDWAKDTQYF. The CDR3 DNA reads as TGCAGCGTTGAAGATTGGGCAAAAGATACGCAGTATTTT.

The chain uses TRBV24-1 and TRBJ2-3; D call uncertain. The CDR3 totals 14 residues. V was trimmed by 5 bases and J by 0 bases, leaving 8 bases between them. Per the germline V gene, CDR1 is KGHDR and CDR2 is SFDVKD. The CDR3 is CATSGTLSTDTQYF. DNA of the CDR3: TGTGCCACCAGTGGGACCCTAAGCACAGATACGCAGTATTTT.

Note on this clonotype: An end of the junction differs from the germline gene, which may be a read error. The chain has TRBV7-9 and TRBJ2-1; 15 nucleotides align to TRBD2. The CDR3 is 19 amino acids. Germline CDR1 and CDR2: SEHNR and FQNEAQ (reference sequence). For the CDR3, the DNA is TGTGTCAGCAGCTTGTCCACCGGACTAGCGGGAGGGCCGTCCAATGAGCAGTTCTTC. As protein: CVSSLSTGLAGGPSNEQFF.

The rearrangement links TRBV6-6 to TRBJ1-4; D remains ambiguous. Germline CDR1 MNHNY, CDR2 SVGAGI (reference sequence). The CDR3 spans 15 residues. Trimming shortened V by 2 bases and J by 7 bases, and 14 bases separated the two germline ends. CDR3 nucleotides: TGTGCCAGCAGTTACAATGGGATCGCCCTTGAAAAACTGTTTTTT. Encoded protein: CASSYNGIALEKLFF.

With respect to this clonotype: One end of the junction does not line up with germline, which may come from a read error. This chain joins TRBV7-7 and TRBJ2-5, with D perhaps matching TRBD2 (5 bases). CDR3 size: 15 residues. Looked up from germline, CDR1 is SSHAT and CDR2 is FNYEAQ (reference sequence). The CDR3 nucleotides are TGTGCTAGCAGCCCCCTAGCACGGGGTGGAGAGACCCAGTACTTC. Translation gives CASSPLARGGETQYF.

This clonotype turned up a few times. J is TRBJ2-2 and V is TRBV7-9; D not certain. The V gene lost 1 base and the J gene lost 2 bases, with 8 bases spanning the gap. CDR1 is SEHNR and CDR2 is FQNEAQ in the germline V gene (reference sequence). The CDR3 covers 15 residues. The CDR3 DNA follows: TGTGCCAGCAGCTTAGAACAGATCAACACCGGGGAGCTGTTTTTT. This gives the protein CASSLEQINTGELFF. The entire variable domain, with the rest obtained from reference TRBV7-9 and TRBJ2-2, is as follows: DTGVSQNPRHKITKRGQNVTFRCDPISEHNRLYWYRQTLGQGPEFLTYFQNEAQLEKSRLLSDRFSAERPKGSFSTLEIQRTEQGDSAMYLCASSLEQINTGELFFGEGSRLTVL.

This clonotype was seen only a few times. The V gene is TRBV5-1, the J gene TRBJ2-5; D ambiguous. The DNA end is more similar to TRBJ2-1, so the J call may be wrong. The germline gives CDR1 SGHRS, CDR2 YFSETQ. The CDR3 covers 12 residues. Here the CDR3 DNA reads TGCGCCAGCAGCCCACGGACCTATGAGCAGTTCTTC. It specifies CASSPRTYEQFF.

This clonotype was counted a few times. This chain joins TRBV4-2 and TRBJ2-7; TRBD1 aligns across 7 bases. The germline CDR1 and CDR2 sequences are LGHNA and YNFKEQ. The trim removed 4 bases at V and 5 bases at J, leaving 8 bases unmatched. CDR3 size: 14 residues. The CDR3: CASSPGDSSNEQYF. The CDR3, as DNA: TGTGCCAGCAGCCCTGGGGACAGTTCGAACGAGCAGTACTTC.